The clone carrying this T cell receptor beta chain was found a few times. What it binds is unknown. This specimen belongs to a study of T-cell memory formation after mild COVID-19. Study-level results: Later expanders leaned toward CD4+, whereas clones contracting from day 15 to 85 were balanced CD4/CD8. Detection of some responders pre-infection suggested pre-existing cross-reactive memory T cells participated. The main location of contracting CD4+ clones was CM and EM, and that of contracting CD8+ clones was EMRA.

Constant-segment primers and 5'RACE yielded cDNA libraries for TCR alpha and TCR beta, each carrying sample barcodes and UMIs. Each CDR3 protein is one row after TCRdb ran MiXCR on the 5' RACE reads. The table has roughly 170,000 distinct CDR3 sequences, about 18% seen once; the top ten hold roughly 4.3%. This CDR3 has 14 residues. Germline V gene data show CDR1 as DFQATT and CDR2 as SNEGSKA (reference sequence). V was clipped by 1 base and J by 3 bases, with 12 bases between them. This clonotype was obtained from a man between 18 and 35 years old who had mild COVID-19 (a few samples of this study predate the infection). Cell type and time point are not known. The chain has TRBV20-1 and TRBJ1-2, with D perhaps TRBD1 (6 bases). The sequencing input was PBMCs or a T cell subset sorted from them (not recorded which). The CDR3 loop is CSARVDRAHYGYTF. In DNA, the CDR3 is TGCAGTGCTAGAGTGGACAGAGCCCACTATGGCTACACCTTC.